A selection of T cell receptor beta chains follows, all from one sample in a study of blood T cells in healthy people across ages. Each CDR3 protein gets one entry after TCRdb re-called the 5' RACE reads with MiXCR. The repertoire includes some 700,000 distinct CDR3 sequences, approximately 43% of them detected once, and around 20% sits in the top ten. Sequenced sample: blood. Receptors were obtained from a woman aged 55-70 years in good health. Each CDR3 is given with its conserved first and last residue. A D gene is named only where the DNA matches it firmly. Rows give clone size only sometimes, using once, few, many, or a class for an expanded clone.

V gene: TRBV7-2
D gene: TRBD1
J gene: TRBJ2-1
clone size: NA
CDR3 protein: CASRAGQGASQFF
CDR3 DNA: TGTGCCAGCAGAGCCGGACAGGGGGCCTCGCAGTTCTTC

V gene: TRBV7-3
D gene: NA
J gene: TRBJ2-5
clone size: NA
CDR3 protein: CASSFGQGQETQYF
CDR3 DNA: TGTGCCAGCAGCTTTGGCCAGGGTCAAGAGACCCAGTACTTC

V gene: TRBV18
D gene: TRBD1
J gene: TRBJ2-7
clone size: many
CDR3 protein: CASSHGQGLGEQYF
CDR3 DNA: TGTGCCAGCTCACACGGACAGGGTTTGGGGGAGCAGTACTTC

V gene: TRBV21-1
D gene: NA
J gene: TRBJ1-2
clone size: few
CDR3 protein: CASSPRGQGPSNYGYTF
CDR3 DNA: TGTGCCAGCAGCCCCCGTGGCCAGGGCCCTTCTAACTATGGCTACACCTTC

V gene: TRBV6-6
D gene: TRBD1
J gene: TRBJ2-3
clone size: many
CDR3 protein: CASSYGTGGATDTQYF
CDR3 DNA: TGTGCCAGCAGTTACGGGACAGGGGGCGCAACAGATACGCAGTATTTT

V gene: TRBV10-3
D gene: TRBD1
J gene: TRBJ1-2
clone size: NA
CDR3 protein: CAISGTGNHGYTF
CDR3 DNA: TGTGCCATCAGTGGGACAGGAAACCATGGCTACACCTTC

V gene: TRBV7-9
D gene: NA
J gene: TRBJ2-5
clone size: NA
CDR3 protein: CASSLQGQRGEAQYF
CDR3 DNA: TGTGCCAGTTCCCTTCAGGGGCAAAGGGGAGAGGCCCAGTACTTC

V gene: TRBV7-6
D gene: NA
J gene: TRBJ2-7
clone size: few
CDR3 protein: CASSLEGNPYEQYF
CDR3 DNA: TGTGCCAGCAGCTTAGAAGGGAATCCCTACGAGCAGTACTTC

V gene: TRBV7-3
D gene: NA
J gene: TRBJ2-1
clone size: many
CDR3 protein: CASSLNRATDNEQFF
CDR3 DNA: TGTGCCAGCAGCTTAAACAGGGCAACAGACAATGAGCAGTTCTTC

V gene: TRBV2
D gene: NA
J gene: TRBJ2-4
clone size: NA
CDR3 protein: CASSDRGGKNIQYF
CDR3 DNA: TGTGCCAGCTCAGACCGGGGTGGGAAAAACATTCAGTACTTC

V gene: TRBV6-2/TRBV6-3
D gene: TRBD2
J gene: TRBJ2-7
clone size: few
CDR3 protein: CASSPGTSGMYEQYF
CDR3 DNA: TGTGCCAGCAGTCCGGGGACTAGCGGAATGTACGAGCAGTACTTC

V gene: TRBV30
D gene: NA
J gene: TRBJ1-3
clone size: NA
CDR3 protein: CAWSQPHSFSGNTIYF
CDR3 DNA: TGTGCCTGGAGCCAACCACACAGCTTCTCTGGAAACACCATATATTTT

V gene: TRBV7-3
D gene: NA
J gene: TRBJ2-3
clone size: NA
CDR3 protein: CASSLGTDYYSVSTDTQYF
CDR3 DNA: TGTGCCAGCAGCTTAGGGACGGACTATTACAGTGTGAGCACAGATACGCAGTATTTT

V gene: TRBV12-3/TRBV12-4
D gene: TRBD2
J gene: TRBJ2-1
clone size: NA
CDR3 protein: CASSSGGIGEQFF
CDR3 DNA: TGTGCCAGCAGCTCGGGGGGGATTGGTGAGCAGTTCTTC

V gene: TRBV6-6
D gene: NA
J gene: TRBJ2-5
clone size: NA
CDR3 protein: CASSLTLGSNEQYF
CDR3 DNA: TGTGCCAGCAGCCTGACCCTGGGGTCGAATGAGCAGTACTTC

V gene: TRBV7-8
D gene: TRBD2
J gene: TRBJ2-7
clone size: once
CDR3 protein: CASSLEPPSGSFYEQYF
CDR3 DNA: TGTGCCAGCAGCTTAGAACCCCCTAGCGGGAGTTTCTACGAGCAGTACTTC

V gene: TRBV6-1
D gene: TRBD1
J gene: TRBJ1-5
clone size: NA
CDR3 protein: CASSERGQDHQPQHF
CDR3 DNA: TGTGCCAGCAGTGAAAGGGGACAGGACCATCAGCCCCAGCATTTT

V gene: TRBV29-1
D gene: NA
J gene: TRBJ2-4
clone size: NA
CDR3 protein: CSVRQDIQYF
CDR3 DNA: TGCAGCGTCCGACAGGACATTCAGTACTTC

V gene: TRBV28
D gene: TRBD2
J gene: TRBJ2-3
clone size: NA
CDR3 protein: CASSLLSGARTDTQYF
CDR3 DNA: TGTGCCAGCAGTTTGCTTAGCGGGGCCCGCACAGATACGCAGTATTTT

V gene: TRBV7-2
D gene: NA
J gene: TRBJ2-7
clone size: many
CDR3 protein: CASSWIQGQEQYF
CDR3 DNA: TGTGCCAGCAGCTGGATCCAGGGGCAAGAGCAGTACTTC

V gene: TRBV15
D gene: NA
J gene: TRBJ1-5
clone size: NA
CDR3 protein: CATSPENRVPQHF
CDR3 DNA: TGTGCCACCAGCCCAGAGAATCGGGTGCCCCAGCATTTT

V gene: TRBV21-1
D gene: NA
J gene: TRBJ2-2
clone size: NA
CDR3 protein: CASSKLNTIFLPRPDETGELFF
CDR3 DNA: TGTGCCAGCAGCAAATTGAATACGATTTTCTTGCCCAGACCTGACGAAACCGGGGAGCTGTTTTTT

V gene: TRBV4-1
D gene: NA
J gene: TRBJ2-3
clone size: NA
CDR3 protein: CASKPDATRSTDTQYF
CDR3 DNA: TGCGCCAGCAAACCCGATGCGACGAGAAGCACAGATACGCAGTATTTT

V gene: TRBV23-1
D gene: NA
J gene: TRBJ2-3
clone size: NA
CDR3 protein: CASSQSYRPSTDTQYF
CDR3 DNA: TGCGCCAGCAGTCAATCCTACAGGCCCAGCACAGATACGCAGTATTTT

V gene: TRBV5-1
D gene: NA
J gene: TRBJ1-2
clone size: few
CDR3 protein: CASSLWIGGDGYTF
CDR3 DNA: TGCGCCAGCAGCTTGTGGATTGGAGGAGATGGCTACACCTTC

V gene: TRBV6-2/TRBV6-3
D gene: TRBD2
J gene: TRBJ2-1
clone size: many
CDR3 protein: CASSYGLAGNNEQFF
CDR3 DNA: TGTGCCAGCAGTTACGGTTTAGCGGGAAACAATGAGCAGTTCTTC

V gene: TRBV14
D gene: NA
J gene: TRBJ2-7
clone size: NA
CDR3 protein: CASSLYRYEQYF
CDR3 DNA: TGTGCCAGCAGCCTTTATCGATACGAGCAGTACTTC

V gene: TRBV15
D gene: NA
J gene: TRBJ1-5
clone size: few
CDR3 protein: CATSRDPGGNQPQHF
CDR3 DNA: TGTGCCACCAGCAGAGATCCAGGGGGCAATCAGCCCCAGCATTTT

V gene: TRBV7-3
D gene: NA
J gene: TRBJ2-6
clone size: NA
CDR3 protein: CASSPLGQPNSGANVLTF
CDR3 DNA: TGTGCCAGCAGCCCCCTTGGACAGCCGAACTCTGGGGCCAACGTCCTGACTTTC

V gene: TRBV6-1
D gene: NA
J gene: TRBJ2-7
clone size: NA
CDR3 protein: CASRPTRGNYEQYF
CDR3 DNA: TGTGCCAGCAGACCTACAAGGGGAAACTACGAGCAGTACTTC

V gene: TRBV5-1
D gene: TRBD2
J gene: TRBJ2-3
clone size: many
CDR3 protein: CASSLLPGLAEDTQYF
CDR3 DNA: TGCGCCAGCAGCCTCTTGCCGGGACTAGCGGAAGATACGCAGTATTTT

V gene: TRBV9
D gene: NA
J gene: TRBJ1-1
clone size: NA
CDR3 protein: CASSGPLGTEAFF
CDR3 DNA: TGTGCCAGCAGCGGGCCCTTGGGGACTGAAGCTTTCTTT

V gene: TRBV4-1
D gene: NA
J gene: TRBJ2-1
clone size: NA
CDR3 protein: CASSRLNRNLNEQFF
CDR3 DNA: TGCGCCAGCAGCCGTCTCAACAGGAATCTTAATGAGCAGTTCTTC

V gene: TRBV6-2/TRBV6-3
D gene: TRBD2
J gene: TRBJ2-3
clone size: few
CDR3 protein: CASSYPPRGIGTDTQYF
CDR3 DNA: TGTGCCAGCAGTTACCCGCCGCGGGGGATCGGCACAGATACGCAGTATTTT

V gene: TRBV6-5
D gene: TRBD2
J gene: TRBJ2-7
clone size: many
CDR3 protein: CASSYSSGGYEQYF
CDR3 DNA: TGTGCCAGCAGTTACTCTAGCGGGGGCTACGAGCAGTACTTC

V gene: TRBV20-1
D gene: NA
J gene: TRBJ2-7
clone size: NA
CDR3 protein: CSASTGSPYEQYF
CDR3 DNA: TGCAGTGCTAGCACAGGGTCTCCCTACGAGCAGTACTTC

V gene: TRBV7-3
D gene: NA
J gene: TRBJ1-6
clone size: many
CDR3 protein: CASRPGTDNSPLHF
CDR3 DNA: TGTGCCAGCAGGCCCGGGACGGATAATTCACCCCTCCACTTT

V gene: TRBV10-3
D gene: TRBD1
J gene: TRBJ1-5
clone size: NA
CDR3 protein: CAISAYGTDQPQHF
CDR3 DNA: TGTGCCATCAGTGCCTATGGGACAGACCAGCCCCAGCATTTT

V gene: TRBV4-2
D gene: NA
J gene: TRBJ2-7
clone size: few
CDR3 protein: CASSQEEGRDSYEQYF
CDR3 DNA: TGTGCCAGCAGCCAAGAAGAGGGGCGGGACTCCTACGAGCAGTACTTC

V gene: TRBV6-6
D gene: TRBD1
J gene: TRBJ1-4
clone size: few
CDR3 protein: CASSYPGQGMKKLFF
CDR3 DNA: TGTGCCAGCAGTTACCCGGGACAGGGTATGAAAAAACTGTTTTTT

V gene: TRBV20-1
D gene: TRBD2
J gene: TRBJ2-7
clone size: NA
CDR3 protein: CSATGTSGIYEQYF
CDR3 DNA: TGCAGTGCTACTGGGACTAGCGGGATCTACGAGCAGTACTTC

V gene: TRBV12-3/TRBV12-4
D gene: NA
J gene: TRBJ2-3
clone size: few
CDR3 protein: CASSFRGGTDTQYF
CDR3 DNA: TGTGCCAGCAGTTTCAGAGGGGGCACAGATACGCAGTATTTT

V gene: TRBV20-1
D gene: TRBD2
J gene: TRBJ2-1
clone size: NA
CDR3 protein: CSARGGGAFNEQFF
CDR3 DNA: TGCAGTGCTAGGGGCGGGGGGGCCTTTAATGAGCAGTTCTTC

V gene: TRBV20-1
D gene: NA
J gene: TRBJ1-5
clone size: NA
CDR3 protein: CSARDGGQPQHF
CDR3 DNA: TGCAGTGCTAGAGATGGGGGGCAGCCCCAGCATTTT

V gene: TRBV25-1
D gene: NA
J gene: TRBJ2-5
clone size: NA
CDR3 protein: CASSLGGAPQETQYF
CDR3 DNA: TGTGCCAGCAGCCTCGGGGGAGCCCCCCAAGAGACCCAGTACTTC

V gene: TRBV12-3/TRBV12-4
D gene: NA
J gene: TRBJ1-6
clone size: NA
CDR3 protein: CASSFKQGNSPLHF
CDR3 DNA: TGTGCCAGCAGTTTTAAACAAGGGAATTCACCCCTCCACTTT

V gene: TRBV15
D gene: NA
J gene: TRBJ2-3
clone size: NA
CDR3 protein: CATSRVPRSGASTDTQYF
CDR3 DNA: TGTGCCACCAGCAGGGTCCCGAGGAGCGGAGCTAGCACAGATACGCAGTATTTT

V gene: TRBV27
D gene: NA
J gene: TRBJ2-7
clone size: few
CDR3 protein: CASSFVLSSVYEQYF
CDR3 DNA: TGTGCCAGCAGTTTCGTTCTCTCCTCTGTCTACGAGCAGTACTTC

V gene: TRBV12-3/TRBV12-4
D gene: TRBD1
J gene: TRBJ2-1
clone size: NA
CDR3 protein: CASSGQGKSYNEQFF
CDR3 DNA: TGTGCCAGCAGTGGACAGGGGAAAAGCTACAATGAGCAGTTCTTC

V gene: TRBV6-2/TRBV6-3
D gene: TRBD1
J gene: TRBJ2-4
clone size: NA
CDR3 protein: CASSYRAWDREIIQYF
CDR3 DNA: TGTGCCAGCAGTTACCGTGCGTGGGACAGGGAAATTATTCAGTACTTC

V gene: TRBV7-2
D gene: NA
J gene: TRBJ2-7
clone size: NA
CDR3 protein: CASSPFEGLNEQYF
CDR3 DNA: TGTGCCAGCAGCCCCTTTGAGGGGCTAAACGAGCAGTACTTC

V gene: TRBV20-1
D gene: NA
J gene: TRBJ2-6
clone size: NA
CDR3 protein: CSARLAASGANVLTF
CDR3 DNA: TGCAGTGCTAGACTGGCAGCTAGTGGGGCCAACGTCCTGACTTTC

V gene: TRBV14
D gene: TRBD2
J gene: TRBJ2-5
clone size: NA
CDR3 protein: CASSRLAGVSETQYF
CDR3 DNA: TGTGCCAGCAGCCGACTAGCGGGAGTGTCGGAGACCCAGTACTTC

V gene: TRBV20-1
D gene: NA
J gene: TRBJ2-2
clone size: NA
CDR3 protein: CSARATGGPRVRTGELFF
CDR3 DNA: TGCAGTGCTAGAGCGACTGGCGGACCCCGGGTACGGACCGGGGAGCTGTTTTTT

V gene: TRBV4-2
D gene: NA
J gene: TRBJ2-7
clone size: many
CDR3 protein: CASSQNGLAGTNYEQYF
CDR3 DNA: TGTGCCAGCAGCCAAAATGGGCTAGCAGGGACGAACTACGAGCAGTACTTC

V gene: TRBV11-1
D gene: TRBD2
J gene: TRBJ2-3
clone size: NA
CDR3 protein: CASSLRSSGADTQYF
CDR3 DNA: TGTGCCAGCAGCTTACGCTCTAGCGGGGCAGATACGCAGTATTTT

V gene: TRBV25-1
D gene: NA
J gene: TRBJ1-1
clone size: NA
CDR3 protein: CASRQGHHTEAFF
CDR3 DNA: TGTGCCTCTCGCCAGGGACACCACACTGAAGCTTTCTTT

V gene: TRBV7-2
D gene: NA
J gene: TRBJ2-7
clone size: NA
CDR3 protein: CASSLVPGESYEQYF
CDR3 DNA: TGTGCCAGCAGCTTAGTCCCGGGAGAGAGCTACGAGCAGTACTTC

V gene: TRBV7-6
D gene: NA
J gene: TRBJ2-1
clone size: NA
CDR3 protein: CASSLWREENEQFF
CDR3 DNA: TGTGCCAGCAGCCTCTGGAGGGAGGAGAATGAGCAGTTCTTC